This TCR beta chain was recorded in a study of cytomegalovirus exposure and HLA in healthy donors. To note about this clone: What it binds is not known.

At collection, donors were nominally healthy, but unrecorded immune exposures were probable. The PCR employed 60 Vbeta primers together with 13 Jbeta primers. Sequenced by immunoSEQ multiplex PCR; TCRdb stores in-frame clones only, minus some. Found here are around 100,000 clones, roughly 80% of them singletons; the top ten hold roughly 4%. General study results and limits: One cluster of highly shared sequence variants probably arose as a sequencing artifact.

The CDR3 is made up of 17 amino acids. From germline, CDR1 is SGHTA and CDR2 FQGNSA. V shed 1 base and J 6 bases; nucleotides not matched to a gene: 11. The V and J genes are TRBV7-2 and TRBJ2-3; 9 positions agree with TRBD2. Sequencing used PBMCs. The source is a man in his forties or fifties in good health and CMV-seronegative. The CDR3 nucleotides read TGTGCCAGCAGCTTAGAGCCCCCCAGCGGGGGGAGGGATACGCAGTATTTT. Translation: CASSLEPPSGGRDTQYF.